Listed below are T cell receptor beta chains from one sample, sequenced in a study of cytomegalovirus exposure and HLA in healthy donors. The protocol was immunoSEQ multiplex PCR, while the TCRdb copy is restricted to in-frame clones and leaves out a portion. The table lists hundreds of thousands of clones, 85% to 90% of them singletons, with 1% in the top ten. Sequenced input: PBMCs. The receptors were sampled from a woman younger than 30 in good health and CMV-seronegative. Both conserved end residues are part of each CDR3. A D gene is named only where the DNA matches it firmly. Clone size is not always given. Where it is, it says once, few, many or a class for expanded clones.

-	TRBV30	-	TRBJ2-3	CAWSPLGAGSTDTQYF	TGTGCCTGGAGCCCCCTAGGGGCGGGGAGCACAGATACGCAGTATTTT
-	TRBV4-1	TRBD2	TRBJ2-1	CASSQVLGSSGELYNEQFF	TGCGCCAGCAGCCAAGTTTTGGGGTCTAGCGGGGAGCTGTACAATGAGCAGTTCTTC
-	TRBV7-2	TRBD1	TRBJ1-4	CASSIQGASNEKLFF	TGTGCCAGCAGTATACAGGGGGCTTCGAATGAAAAACTGTTTTTT
-	TRBV5-6	TRBD2	TRBJ2-5	CASSFRLAGLGKTQYF	TGTGCCAGCAGCTTTAGACTAGCGGGACTGGGAAAGACCCAGTACTTC
-	TRBV27	TRBD1	TRBJ1-6	CASTQNRGYNSPLHF	TGTGCCAGCACCCAAAACAGGGGGTATAATTCACCCCTCCACTTT
-	TRBV7-3	TRBD1	TRBJ2-2	CASSPMGTESGELFF	TGTGCCAGCAGCCCCATGGGGACAGAAAGCGGGGAGCTGTTTTTT
-	TRBV11-3	TRBD1	TRBJ2-1	CASSLGNRGYNEQFF	TGTGCCAGCAGCTTAGGAAACAGGGGATACAATGAGCAGTTCTTC
few	TRBV9	TRBD2	TRBJ2-3	CASSVFRGTSGADTQYF	TGTGCCAGCAGCGTTTTCCGTGGGACTAGTGGGGCGGATACGCAGTATTTT
-	TRBV7-9	-	TRBJ1-1	CASSWRGLGEAFF	TGTGCCAGCAGCTGGAGGGGTTTAGGTGAAGCTTTCTTT
once	TRBV4-2	TRBD2	TRBJ2-1	CASSDSGSGYNEQFF	TGTGCCAGCAGCGATAGCGGGAGTGGCTACAATGAGCAGTTCTTC
-	TRBV18	-	TRBJ2-7	CASSPGVNRDYEQYF	TGTGCCAGCTCACCTGGGGTAAACAGGGACTACGAGCAGTACTTC
-	TRBV7-2	-	TRBJ2-1	CASSLGRNNEQFF	TGTGCCAGCAGCTTGGGCCGGAACAATGAGCAGTTCTTC
-	TRBV14	TRBD1	TRBJ1-2	CASSQKQGRNHNYGYTF	TGTGCCAGCAGCCAAAAACAGGGGCGCAACCACAACTATGGCTACACCTTC
-	TRBV2	TRBD2	TRBJ2-5	CASSEGSSGGETQYF	TGTGCCAGCAGTGAGGGGTCTAGCGGCGGAGAGACCCAGTACTTC
-	TRBV25-1	-	TRBJ2-1	CASSEYTPRGSSYNEQFF	TGTGCCAGCAGTGAATATACGCCCCGGGGGAGCTCCTACAATGAGCAGTTCTTC
-	TRBV10-1	-	TRBJ1-1	CASSRDTMNTEAFF	TGCGCCAGCAGTAGGGACACTATGAACACTGAAGCTTTCTTT
-	TRBV9	-	TRBJ2-1	CASSGPRGSSYNEQFF	TGTGCCAGCAGCGGCCCGCGGGGAAGCTCCTACAATGAGCAGTTCTTC
-	TRBV10-3	-	TRBJ1-3	CAISGDTSGNTIYF	TGTGCCATCAGTGGGGACACCTCTGGAAACACCATATATTTT
-	TRBV19	-	TRBJ2-5	CASSTPKGGKETQYF	TGTGCCAGTAGTACACCTAAGGGGGGGAAAGAGACCCAGTACTTC
-	TRBV27	TRBD2	TRBJ2-1	CASLEREGYEQFF	TGTGCCAGCTTAGAGCGGGAGGGTTATGAGCAGTTCTTC
-	TRBV10-3	TRBD1	TRBJ1-2	CAISETGERGGYTF	TGTGCCATCAGTGAAACAGGGGAACGGGGTGGCTACACCTTC
few	TRBV5-8	TRBD1	TRBJ1-4	CASSFRTGPRKLFF	TGTGCCAGCAGCTTCAGGACAGGGCCACGGAAACTGTTTTTT
-	TRBV30	TRBD1	TRBJ2-2	CAWMRPQGAAAGELFF	TGTGCCTGGATGAGACCACAGGGGGCAGCGGCCGGGGAGCTGTTTTTT
-	TRBV5-1	TRBD2	TRBJ2-2	CASSGGELDTGELFF	TGCGCCAGCAGCGGGGGGGAGCTGGACACCGGGGAGCTGTTTTTT
-	TRBV7-9	-	TRBJ2-1	CASSLRGPMAGFYNEQFF	TGTGCCAGCAGCTTACGTGGGCCTATGGCGGGATTCTACAATGAGCAGTTCTTC
-	TRBV30	TRBD2	TRBJ2-1	CAWSVLREGQEQFF	TGTGCCTGGAGTGTATTGCGGGAGGGGCAGGAGCAGTTCTTC
-	TRBV6-6	-	TRBJ2-7	CASRALGQGTYEQYF	TGTGCCAGCAGGGCCCTTGGGCAGGGGACCTACGAGCAGTACTTC
-	TRBV4-3	-	TRBJ2-4	CASSQVGGGVAKNIQYF	TGCGCCAGCAGCCAAGTGGGAGGGGGGGTAGCCAAAAACATTCAGTACTTC
-	TRBV4-2	-	TRBJ1-2	CASSQGHRVFYGYTF	TGTGCCAGCAGCCAAGGTCATCGGGTGTTCTATGGCTACACCTTC
-	TRBV4-3	TRBD2	TRBJ2-1	CASSQVDAGGGNEQFF	TGCGCCAGCAGCCAAGTCGATGCGGGGGGAGGCAATGAGCAGTTCTTC
-	TRBV19	-	TRBJ2-5	CASSIGGPFQETQYF	TGTGCCAGTAGTATAGGGGGCCCCTTCCAAGAGACCCAGTACTTC
-	TRBV5-4	TRBD1	TRBJ2-3	CASSPTSGQGADTQYF	TGTGCCAGCAGCCCAACCTCGGGACAGGGGGCAGATACGCAGTATTTT
-	TRBV6-5	TRBD1	TRBJ2-7	CASRPDRGRGEQYF	TGTGCCAGCAGGCCGGACAGGGGGCGAGGCGAGCAGTACTTC
-	TRBV27	-	TRBJ2-6	CASSWGRGANVLTF	TGTGCCAGCAGTTGGGGGCGTGGGGCCAACGTCCTGACTTTC
-	TRBV11-1	TRBD2	TRBJ2-5	CASSFRSSGAWREETQYF	TGTGCCAGCAGCTTTCGGTCTAGCGGGGCGTGGCGGGAGGAGACCCAGTACTTC
-	TRBV10-3	-	TRBJ2-3	CAIKRSGTNTDTQYF	TGTGCCATCAAGCGCAGCGGAACTAACACAGATACGCAGTATTTT
-	TRBV5-4	TRBD2	TRBJ2-1	CASSPPGLAGVNEQFF	TGTGCCAGCAGCCCCCCGGGACTAGCGGGAGTCAATGAGCAGTTCTTC
-	TRBV28	TRBD1	TRBJ2-7	CASRTPGQGVPYEQYF	TGTGCCAGCAGAACTCCGGGACAGGGAGTCCCCTACGAGCAGTACTTC
-	TRBV10-1	-	TRBJ1-5	CAKNRRQPQHF	TGCGCCAAGAATAGGCGGCAGCCCCAGCATTTT
-	TRBV5-4	TRBD1	TRBJ2-7	CASSSPGQGLEQYF	TGTGCCAGCAGCTCGCCGGGACAGGGGCTCGAGCAGTACTTC
-	TRBV18	TRBD1	TRBJ1-4	CASSPGQGGNEKLFF	TGTGCCAGCTCACCGGGACAGGGGGGAAATGAAAAACTGTTTTTT
few	TRBV19	TRBD1	TRBJ2-2	CASGGGTGFPGELFF	TGTGCCAGTGGGGGAGGGACAGGGTTCCCCGGGGAGCTGTTTTTT
-	TRBV11-2	TRBD2	TRBJ2-5	CASSLVWTSETQYF	TGTGCCAGCAGCTTAGTGTGGACTAGCGAGACCCAGTACTTC
-	TRBV11-3	-	TRBJ1-1	CASGWGDTEAFF	TGTGCCAGCGGATGGGGGGACACTGAAGCTTTCTTT
-	TRBV5-4	TRBD1	TRBJ1-4	CASSSAGGANNEKLFF	TGTGCCAGCAGCTCCGCAGGGGGCGCGAATAATGAAAAACTGTTTTTT
-	TRBV30	-	TRBJ2-6	CAWSIKGIRGANVLTF	TGTGCCTGGAGTATTAAGGGGATCCGGGGGGCCAACGTCCTGACTTTC
-	TRBV6-5	-	TRBJ1-1	CVTKRGASTEAFF	TGTGTTACGAAGCGGGGGGCGAGCACTGAAGCTTTCTTT
-	TRBV7-6	-	TRBJ2-7	CASSAQASYEQYF	TGTGCCAGCAGCGCCCAGGCCAGCTACGAGCAGTACTTC
-	TRBV7-2	-	TRBJ2-3	CASSLGQNTDTQYF	TGTGCCAGCAGCTTAGGGCAGAACACAGATACGCAGTATTTT
-	TRBV27	TRBD1	TRBJ1-4	CASSWTGNEKLFF	TGTGCCAGCAGTTGGACAGGGAATGAAAAACTGTTTTTT
-	TRBV29-1	-	TRBJ1-2	CSVAHQGLYGYTF	TGCAGCGTAGCCCACCAGGGATTATATGGCTACACCTTC
-	TRBV30	-	TRBJ1-5	CAWSVYELQGQPQHF	TGTGCCTGGAGTGTATATGAGCTTCAGGGACAGCCCCAGCATTTT
-	TRBV7-2	-	TRBJ1-1	CASSLGAGSTEAFF	TGTGCCAGCAGCTTAGGCGCAGGGTCCACTGAAGCTTTCTTT